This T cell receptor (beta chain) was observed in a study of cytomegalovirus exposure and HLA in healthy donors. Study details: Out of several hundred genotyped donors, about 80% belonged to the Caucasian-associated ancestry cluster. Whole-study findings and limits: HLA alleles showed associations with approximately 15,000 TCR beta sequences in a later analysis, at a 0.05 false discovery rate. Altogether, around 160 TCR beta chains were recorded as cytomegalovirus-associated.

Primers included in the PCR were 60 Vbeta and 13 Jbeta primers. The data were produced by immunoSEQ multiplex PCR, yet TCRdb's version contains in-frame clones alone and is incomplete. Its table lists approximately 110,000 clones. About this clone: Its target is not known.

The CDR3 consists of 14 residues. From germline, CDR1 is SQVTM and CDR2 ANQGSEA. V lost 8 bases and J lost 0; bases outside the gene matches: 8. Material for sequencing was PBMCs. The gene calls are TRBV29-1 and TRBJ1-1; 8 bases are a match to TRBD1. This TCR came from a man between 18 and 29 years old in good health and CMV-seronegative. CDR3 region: CSSTRTGLNTEAFF. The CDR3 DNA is TGCAGCTCTACTAGGACAGGGTTGAACACTGAAGCTTTCTTT.